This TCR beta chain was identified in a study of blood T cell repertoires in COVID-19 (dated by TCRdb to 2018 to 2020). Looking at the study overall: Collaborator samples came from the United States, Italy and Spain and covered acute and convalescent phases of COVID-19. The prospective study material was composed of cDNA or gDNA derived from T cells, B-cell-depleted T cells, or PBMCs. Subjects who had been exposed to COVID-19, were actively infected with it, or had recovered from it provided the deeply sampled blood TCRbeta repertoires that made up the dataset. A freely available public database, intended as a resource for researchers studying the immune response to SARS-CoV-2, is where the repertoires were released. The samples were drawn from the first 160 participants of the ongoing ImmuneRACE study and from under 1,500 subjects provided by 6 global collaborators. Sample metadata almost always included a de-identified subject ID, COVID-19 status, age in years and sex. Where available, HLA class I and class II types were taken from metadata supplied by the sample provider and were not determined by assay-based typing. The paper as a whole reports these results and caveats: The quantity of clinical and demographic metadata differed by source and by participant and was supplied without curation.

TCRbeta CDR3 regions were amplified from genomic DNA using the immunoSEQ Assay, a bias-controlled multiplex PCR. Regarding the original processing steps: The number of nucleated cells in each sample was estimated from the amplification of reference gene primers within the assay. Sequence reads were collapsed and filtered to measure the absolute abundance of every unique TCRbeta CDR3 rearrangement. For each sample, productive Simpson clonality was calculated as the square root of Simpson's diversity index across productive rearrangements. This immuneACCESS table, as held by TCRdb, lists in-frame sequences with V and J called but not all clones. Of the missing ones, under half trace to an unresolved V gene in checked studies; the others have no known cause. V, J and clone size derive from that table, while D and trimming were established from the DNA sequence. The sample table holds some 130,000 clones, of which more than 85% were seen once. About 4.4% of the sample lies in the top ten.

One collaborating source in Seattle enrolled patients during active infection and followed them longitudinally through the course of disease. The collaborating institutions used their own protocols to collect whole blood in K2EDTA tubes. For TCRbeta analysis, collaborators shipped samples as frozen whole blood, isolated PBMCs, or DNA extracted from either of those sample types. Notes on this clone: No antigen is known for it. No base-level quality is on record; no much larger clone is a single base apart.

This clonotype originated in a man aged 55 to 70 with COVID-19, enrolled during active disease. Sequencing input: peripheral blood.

The CDR3 sequence is CASSSGGQGNQPQHF. At the DNA level, the sequence is TGTGCCAGCAGCTCCGGAGGGCAGGGCAATCAGCCCCAGCATTTT. The chain is assembled from TRBV7-2 and TRBJ1-5; the D gene cannot be named for sure. From its cysteine to its phenylalanine, the CDR3 spans 15 amino acids. Solely the CDR3 DNA is kept, with 45 bases framed from the first base. V gives up 4 bases and J gives up 2 bases, and the segment between their germline ends measures 12 bases. As encoded in the germline V gene, CDR1 is SGHTA while CDR2 is FQGNSA. Supplemented by the reference TRBV7-2 and TRBJ1-5 proteins around the CDR3, the complete variable domain is GAGVSQSPSNKVTEKGKDVELRCDPISGHTALYWYRQSLGQGLEFLIYFQGNSAPDKSGLPSDRFSAERTGGSVSTLTIQRTQQEDSAVYLCASSSGGQGNQPQHFGDGTRLSIL.